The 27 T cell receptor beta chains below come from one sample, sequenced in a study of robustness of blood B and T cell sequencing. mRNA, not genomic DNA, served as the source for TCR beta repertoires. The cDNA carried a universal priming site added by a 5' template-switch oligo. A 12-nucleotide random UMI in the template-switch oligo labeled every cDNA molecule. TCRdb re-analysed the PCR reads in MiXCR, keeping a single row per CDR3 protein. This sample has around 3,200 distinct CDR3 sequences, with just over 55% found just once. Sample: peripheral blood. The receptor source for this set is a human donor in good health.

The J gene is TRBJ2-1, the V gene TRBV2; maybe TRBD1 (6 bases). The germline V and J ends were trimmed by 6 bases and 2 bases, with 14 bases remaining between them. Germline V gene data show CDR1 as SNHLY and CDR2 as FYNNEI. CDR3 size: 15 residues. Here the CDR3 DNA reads TGTGCCAGCAGGGGGGACAAACAGGCCTACAATGAGCAGTTCTTC. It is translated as CASRGDKQAYNEQFF. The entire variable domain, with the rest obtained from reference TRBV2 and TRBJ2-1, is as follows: EPEVTQTPSHQVTQMGQEVILRCVPISNHLYFYWYRQILGQKVEFLVSFYNNEISEKSEIFDDQFSVERPDGSNFTLKIRSTKLEDSAMYFCASRGDKQAYNEQFFGPGTRLTVL.

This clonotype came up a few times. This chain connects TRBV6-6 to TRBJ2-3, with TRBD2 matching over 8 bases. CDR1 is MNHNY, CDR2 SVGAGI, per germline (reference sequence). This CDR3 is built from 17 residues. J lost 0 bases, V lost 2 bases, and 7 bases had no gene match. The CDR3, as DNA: TGTGCCAGCAGTTACGCGACGGGGGGGTCTAGCACAGATACGCAGTATTTT. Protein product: CASSYATGGSSTDTQYF.

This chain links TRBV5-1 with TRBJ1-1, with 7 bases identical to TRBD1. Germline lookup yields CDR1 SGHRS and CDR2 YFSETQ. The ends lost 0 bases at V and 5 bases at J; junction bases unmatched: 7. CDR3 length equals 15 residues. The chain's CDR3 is CASSLVAGGGTEAFF. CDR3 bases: TGCGCCAGCAGCTTGGTGGCAGGGGGGGGGACTGAAGCTTTCTTT.

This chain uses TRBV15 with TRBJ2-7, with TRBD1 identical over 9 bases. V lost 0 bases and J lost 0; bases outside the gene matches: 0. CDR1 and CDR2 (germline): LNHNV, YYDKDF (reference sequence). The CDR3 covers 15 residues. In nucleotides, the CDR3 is TGTGCCACCAGCAGAGAGACAGGGGGCTCCTACGAGCAGTACTTC. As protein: CATSRETGGSYEQYF.

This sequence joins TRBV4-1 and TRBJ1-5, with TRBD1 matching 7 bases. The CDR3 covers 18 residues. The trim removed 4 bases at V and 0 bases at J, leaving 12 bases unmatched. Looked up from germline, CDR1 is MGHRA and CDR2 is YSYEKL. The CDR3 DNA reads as TGCGCCAGCAGCCTGATGACGGGGACAGCGTATAGCAATCAGCCCCAGCATTTT. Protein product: CASSLMTGTAYSNQPQHF.

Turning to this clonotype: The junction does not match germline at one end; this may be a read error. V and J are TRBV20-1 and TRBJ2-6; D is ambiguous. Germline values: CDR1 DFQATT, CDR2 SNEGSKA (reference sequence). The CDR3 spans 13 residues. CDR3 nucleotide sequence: TGCAGTGCCGCCTTACGTGGGACCAACGTCCTGACTTTC. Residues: CSAALRGTNVLTF.

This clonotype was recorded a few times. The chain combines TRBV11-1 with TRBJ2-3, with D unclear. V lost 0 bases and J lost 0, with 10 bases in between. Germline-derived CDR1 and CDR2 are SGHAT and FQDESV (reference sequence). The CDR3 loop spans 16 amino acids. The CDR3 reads CASSLAELGSTDTQYF. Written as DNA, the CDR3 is TGTGCCAGCAGCTTAGCCGAGTTGGGGAGCACAGATACGCAGTATTTT.

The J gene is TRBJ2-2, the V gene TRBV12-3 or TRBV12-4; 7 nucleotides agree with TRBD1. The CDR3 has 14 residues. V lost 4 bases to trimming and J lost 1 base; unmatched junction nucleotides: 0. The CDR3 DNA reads TGTGCCAGCAGTTGGACAGGGAACACCGGGGAGCTGTTTTTT. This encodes CASSWTGNTGELFF.

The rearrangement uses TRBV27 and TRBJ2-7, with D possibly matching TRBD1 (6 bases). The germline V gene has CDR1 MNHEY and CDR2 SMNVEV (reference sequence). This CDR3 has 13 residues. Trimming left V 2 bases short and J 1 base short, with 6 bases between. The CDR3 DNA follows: TGTGCCAGCAGTTTAGGACAGTCCTACGAGCAGTACTTC. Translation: CASSLGQSYEQYF.

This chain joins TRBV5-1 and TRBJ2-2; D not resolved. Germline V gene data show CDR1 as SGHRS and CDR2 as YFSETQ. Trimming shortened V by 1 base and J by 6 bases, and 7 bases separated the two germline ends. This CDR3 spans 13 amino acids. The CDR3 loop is CASSLTRPGELFF. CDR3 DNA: TGCGCCAGCAGCTTGACCCGCCCCGGGGAGCTGTTTTTT. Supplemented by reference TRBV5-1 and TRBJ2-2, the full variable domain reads KAGVTQTPRYLIKTRGQQVTLSCSPISGHRSVSWYQQTPGQGLQFLFEYFSETQRNKGNFPGRFSGRQFSNSRSEMNVSTLELGDSALYLCASSLTRPGELFFGEGSRLTVL.

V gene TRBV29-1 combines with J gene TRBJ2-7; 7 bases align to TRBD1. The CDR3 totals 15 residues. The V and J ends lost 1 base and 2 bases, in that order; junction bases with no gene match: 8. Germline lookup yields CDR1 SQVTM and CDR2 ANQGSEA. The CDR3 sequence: CSVEGEGQETYEQYF. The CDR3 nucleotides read TGCAGCGTTGAAGGTGAAGGACAGGAAACCTACGAGCAGTACTTC.

The CDR3 reads CATSREGLGGRNGYTF. The DNA of the CDR3 is TGTGCCACCAGCAGAGAAGGGTTAGGGGGTAGAAATGGCTACACCTTC. The J gene is TRBJ1-2, the V gene TRBV15, with D perhaps TRBD1 (6 bases). Germline CDR1 is LNHNV and CDR2 is YYDKDF (reference sequence). V was cut by 0 bases and J by 6 bases, with 17 bases left in between. The CDR3 has 16 residues.

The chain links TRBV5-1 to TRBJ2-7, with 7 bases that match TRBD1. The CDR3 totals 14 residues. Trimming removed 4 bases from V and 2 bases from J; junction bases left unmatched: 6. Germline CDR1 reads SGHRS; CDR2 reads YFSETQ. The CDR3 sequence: CASSRDSLTYEQYF. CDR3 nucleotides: TGCGCCAGCAGCCGGGACAGCCTAACCTACGAGCAGTACTTC.

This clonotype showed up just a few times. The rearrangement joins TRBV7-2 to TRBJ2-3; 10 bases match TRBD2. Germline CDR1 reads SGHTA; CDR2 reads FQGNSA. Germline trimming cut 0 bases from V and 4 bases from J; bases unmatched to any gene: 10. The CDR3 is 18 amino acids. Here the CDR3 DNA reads TGTGCCAGCAGCTTAGCGCCGTTTAGCGGGGGGTCTGCAGATACGCAGTATTTT. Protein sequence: CASSLAPFSGGSADTQYF.

Here the CDR3 DNA reads TGTGCCAGCAGCCTCCCGGGACAGGGGGCTGGTGGCTACACCTTC. Protein sequence: CASSLPGQGAGGYTF. The J gene is TRBJ1-2, the V gene TRBV5-5, with 12 bases that match TRBD1. Trimming cost V 4 bases and J 7 bases; bases outside gene matches: 8. The germline CDR1 and CDR2 sequences are SGHKS and YYEKEE (reference sequence). The CDR3 spans 15 residues.

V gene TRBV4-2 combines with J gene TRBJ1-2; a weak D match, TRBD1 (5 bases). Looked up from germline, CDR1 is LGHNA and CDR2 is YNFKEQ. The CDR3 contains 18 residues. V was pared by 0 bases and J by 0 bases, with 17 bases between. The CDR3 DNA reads TGTGCCAGCAGCCAAGATATGGGCCGGGACGGCACTAACTATGGCTACACCTTC. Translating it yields CASSQDMGRDGTNYGYTF.

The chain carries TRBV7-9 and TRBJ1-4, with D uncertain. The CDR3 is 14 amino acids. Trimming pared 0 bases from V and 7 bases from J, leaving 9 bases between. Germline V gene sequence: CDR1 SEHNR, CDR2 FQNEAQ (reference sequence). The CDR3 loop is CASSLATDLEKLFF. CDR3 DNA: TGTGCCAGCAGCTTAGCGACTGACCTTGAAAAACTGTTTTTT.

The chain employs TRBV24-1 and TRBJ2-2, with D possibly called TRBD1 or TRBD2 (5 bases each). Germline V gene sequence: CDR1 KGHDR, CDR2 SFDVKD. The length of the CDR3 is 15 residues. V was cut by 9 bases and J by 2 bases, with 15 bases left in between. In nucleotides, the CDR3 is TGTGCCACCGGGGGACCCTCCAAAAACACCGGGGAGCTGTTTTTT. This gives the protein CATGGPSKNTGELFF.

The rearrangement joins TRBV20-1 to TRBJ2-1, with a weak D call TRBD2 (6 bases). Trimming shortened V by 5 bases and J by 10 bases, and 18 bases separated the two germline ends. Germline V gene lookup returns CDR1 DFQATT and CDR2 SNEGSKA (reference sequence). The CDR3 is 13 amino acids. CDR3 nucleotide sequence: TGCAGTGCTGACCGGGACTGGAATTCGGAGCAGTTCTTC. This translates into CSADRDWNSEQFF.

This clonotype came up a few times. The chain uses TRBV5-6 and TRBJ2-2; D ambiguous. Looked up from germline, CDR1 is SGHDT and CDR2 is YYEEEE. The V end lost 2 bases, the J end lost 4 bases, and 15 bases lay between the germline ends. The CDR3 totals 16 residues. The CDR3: CASSFSTEFVTGELFF. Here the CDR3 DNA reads TGTGCCAGCAGCTTTAGTACAGAGTTCGTCACCGGGGAGCTGTTTTTT.

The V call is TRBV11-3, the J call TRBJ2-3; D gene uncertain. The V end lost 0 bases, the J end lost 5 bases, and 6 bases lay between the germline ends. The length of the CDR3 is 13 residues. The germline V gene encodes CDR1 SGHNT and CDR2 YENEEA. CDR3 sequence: CASSLDTKDTQYF. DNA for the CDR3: TGTGCCAGCAGCTTAGATACTAAAGATACGCAGTATTTT.

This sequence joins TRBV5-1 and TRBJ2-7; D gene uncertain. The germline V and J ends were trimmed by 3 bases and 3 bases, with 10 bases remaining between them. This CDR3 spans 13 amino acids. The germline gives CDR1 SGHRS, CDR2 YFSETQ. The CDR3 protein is CASSSSLFYEQYF. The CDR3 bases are TGCGCCAGCAGCTCGAGTCTGTTCTACGAGCAGTACTTC.

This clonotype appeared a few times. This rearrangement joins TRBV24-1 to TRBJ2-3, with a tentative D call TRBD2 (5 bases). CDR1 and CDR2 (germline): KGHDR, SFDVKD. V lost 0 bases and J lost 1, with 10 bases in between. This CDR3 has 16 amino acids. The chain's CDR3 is CATSDLKFGGTDTQYF. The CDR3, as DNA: TGTGCCACCAGTGATTTGAAGTTCGGGGGCACAGATACGCAGTATTTT.

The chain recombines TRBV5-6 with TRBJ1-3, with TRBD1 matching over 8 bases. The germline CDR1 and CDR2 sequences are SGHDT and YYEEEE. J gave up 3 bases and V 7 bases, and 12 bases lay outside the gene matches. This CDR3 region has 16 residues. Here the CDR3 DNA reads TGTGCCAGCTCGCTGGGGCCAGGGGGCATTGGAAACACCATATATTTT. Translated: CASSLGPGGIGNTIYF.

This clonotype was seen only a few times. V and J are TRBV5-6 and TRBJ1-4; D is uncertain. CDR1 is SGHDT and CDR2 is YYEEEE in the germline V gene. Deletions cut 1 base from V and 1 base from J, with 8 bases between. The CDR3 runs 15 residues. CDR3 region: CASSLIGLTNEKLFF. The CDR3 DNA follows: TGTGCCAGCAGCTTGATCGGGTTAACTAATGAAAAACTGTTTTTT.

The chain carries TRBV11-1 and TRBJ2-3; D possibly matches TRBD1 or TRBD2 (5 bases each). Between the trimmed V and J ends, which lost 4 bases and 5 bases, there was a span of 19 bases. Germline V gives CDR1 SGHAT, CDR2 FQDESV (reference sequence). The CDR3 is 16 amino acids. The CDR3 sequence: CASSSRRIGAEDTQYF. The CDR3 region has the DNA TGTGCCAGCAGCTCGCGGCGGATCGGGGCAGAAGATACGCAGTATTTT. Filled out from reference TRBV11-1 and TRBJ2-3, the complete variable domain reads EAEVAQSPRYKITEKSQAVAFWCDPISGHATLYWYRQILGQGPELLVQFQDESVVDDSQLPKDRFSAERLKGVDSTLKIQPAELGDSAMYLCASSSRRIGAEDTQYFGPGTRLTVL.

DNA for the CDR3: TGTGCCAGCAGCTTAAGACAGGGTAACGAGCAGTACTTC. It is translated as CASSLRQGNEQYF. J is TRBJ2-7 and V is TRBV7-7; 7 positions match TRBD1. Germline V gives CDR1 SSHAT, CDR2 FNYEAQ (reference sequence). This CDR3 spans 13 amino acids. The ends lost 2 bases at V and 5 bases at J; junction bases unmatched: 3.